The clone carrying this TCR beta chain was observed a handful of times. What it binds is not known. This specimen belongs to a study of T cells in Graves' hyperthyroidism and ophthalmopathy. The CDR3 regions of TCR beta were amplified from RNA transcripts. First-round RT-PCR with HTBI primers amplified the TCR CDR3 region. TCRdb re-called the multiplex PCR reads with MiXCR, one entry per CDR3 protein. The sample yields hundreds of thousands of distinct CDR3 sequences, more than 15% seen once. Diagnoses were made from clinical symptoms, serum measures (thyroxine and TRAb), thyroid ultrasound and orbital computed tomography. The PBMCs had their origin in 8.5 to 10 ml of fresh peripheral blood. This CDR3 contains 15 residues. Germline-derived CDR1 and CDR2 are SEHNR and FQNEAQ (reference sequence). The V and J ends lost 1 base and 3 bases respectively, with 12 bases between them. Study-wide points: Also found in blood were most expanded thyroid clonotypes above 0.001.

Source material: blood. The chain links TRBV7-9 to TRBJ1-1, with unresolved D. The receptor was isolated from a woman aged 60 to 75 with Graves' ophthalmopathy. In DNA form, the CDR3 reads TGTGCCAGCAGCTTAGACGTTCTCGGGCACACTGAAGCTTTCTTT. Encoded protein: CASSLDVLGHTEAFF.